This is a list of T cell receptor beta chains from one sample in a study of blood T cell repertoires in COVID-19. The table came from immunoSEQ multiplex PCR; TCRdb's copy has only in-frame clones and leaves some out. This sample has 130,000 to 150,000 clones, with roughly 80% found just once. Input material: PBMCs or T cells enriched from blood (not recorded which). The receptors were sampled from a man aged 50 or older who had recovered from COVID-19. Each CDR3 is given with its conserved first and last residue. The D gene is left open where the match is weak. Clone size is not always given. Where it is, it says once, few, many or a class for expanded clones.

d_call	v_call	clone_size	j_call	cdr3_nt	cdr3_aa
TRBD1	TRBV6-6	NA	TRBJ1-5	TGTGCCAGCAGGGGAGGACAGGGAGGCAATCAGCCCCAGCATTTT	CASRGGQGGNQPQHF
NA	TRBV27	few	TRBJ1-6	TGTGCCAGCAGTTTTCGGAATTCACCCCTCCACTTT	CASSFRNSPLHF
NA	TRBV30	NA	TRBJ1-3	TGTGCCTTCGCGGATACTGGAAACACCATATATTTT	CAFADTGNTIYF
NA	TRBV28	NA	TRBJ2-2	TGTGCCAGCCTTAGGCGGACCGGGGAGCTGTTTTTT	CASLRRTGELFF
NA	TRBV6-6	NA	TRBJ1-4	TGTATGAGCATGGGCTGGGGGGTGGGCGAAAAACTGTTTTTT	CMSMGWGVGEKLFF
NA	TRBV7-7	NA	TRBJ2-5	TGTGCTAGCAGCTTAGCGTGGGGCTCACGGGAGACCCAGTACTTC	CASSLAWGSRETQYF
TRBD1	TRBV4-3	NA	TRBJ2-1	TGCGCCAGCAGCCAAGATCCGGGACAGATAGTCGATGAGCAGTTCTTC	CASSQDPGQIVDEQFF
NA	TRBV19	NA	TRBJ2-7	TGTGCCAGTAGTATTCATCGCCAGGGCTACGAGCAGTACTTC	CASSIHRQGYEQYF
TRBD2	TRBV7-2	NA	TRBJ2-5	TGTGCCAGCAGCCTAACTAGCGGGGGTACCGTCAAGACCCAGTACTTC	CASSLTSGGTVKTQYF
TRBD1	TRBV30	few	TRBJ1-2	TGTGCCTGGTCCCGGGACAGGGGGTTTTCTGGCGGCTACACCTTC	CAWSRDRGFSGGYTF
TRBD1	TRBV6-5	NA	TRBJ1-4	TGTGCCAGCAGTTACAGGGACAGGGACGGAAAACTGTTTTTT	CASSYRDRDGKLFF
NA	TRBV19	NA	TRBJ2-1	TGTGCCAGTAGTTCGACCAGGGCTAATGAGCAGTTCTTC	CASSSTRANEQFF
TRBD2	TRBV18	NA	TRBJ2-1	TGTGCCAGCTCACCACGAAGCGGGGGGACTCTGGAGCAGTTCTTC	CASSPRSGGTLEQFF
NA	TRBV19	NA	TRBJ2-7	TGTGCCACCTCATCCGAGCGGGCCTACGAGCAGTACTTC	CATSSERAYEQYF
NA	TRBV10-1	NA	TRBJ2-1	TGCGCCAGCAGTTTAGGACTTGGCAATAACAATGAGCAGTTCTTC	CASSLGLGNNNEQFF
NA	TRBV6-2/TRBV6-3	NA	TRBJ2-7	TGTGCCAGCAGTTACCCCCCCGGAAGCGCAACCTACGAGCAGTACTTC	CASSYPPGSATYEQYF
TRBD1	TRBV5-4	few	TRBJ2-3	TGTGCCAGCAGCTTACCAACAACAGGGGGTGAAGATACGCAGTATTTT	CASSLPTTGGEDTQYF
NA	TRBV3-1/TRBV3-2	NA	TRBJ1-2	TGTGCCAGCAGGTACAGAACTAACTATGGCTACACCTTC	CASRYRTNYGYTF
NA	TRBV29-1	NA	TRBJ1-3	TGCAGCGTGGCCGCACGCTCTGGAAACACCATATATTTT	CSVAARSGNTIYF
TRBD2	TRBV7-9	NA	TRBJ2-3	TGTGCCAGCAGCTTGGCCACTAGCGGGGCGGCTACGCAGTATTTT	CASSLATSGAATQYF
TRBD1	TRBV19	few	TRBJ1-4	TGTGCCAGTAGTATAGCTAAGGGACAGGGGCTTGCAACTAATGAAAAACTGTTTTTT	CASSIAKGQGLATNEKLFF
TRBD1	TRBV5-5	NA	TRBJ1-6	TGTGCCAGCAGCTTGGGATCGGGACAGGGGGCCTATAATTCACCCCTCCACTTT	CASSLGSGQGAYNSPLHF
NA	TRBV7-2	NA	TRBJ1-6	TGTGCCAGCAGCTTAGGCCGGCAGGGCCTCCACTTT	CASSLGRQGLHF
TRBD1	TRBV6-5	once	TRBJ1-2	TGTGCCAGCAGTTACGGGGACAGATATGGCTACACCTTC	CASSYGDRYGYTF
TRBD2	TRBV6-2/TRBV6-3	NA	TRBJ2-5	TGTGCCAGCAGTTTCTGGGGGGGTGAGACCCAGTACTTC	CASSFWGGETQYF
NA	TRBV21-1	NA	TRBJ2-7	TGTGCCAGCAGCAAAGTTATCGCGGAATCCTACGAGCAGTACTTC	CASSKVIAESYEQYF
NA	TRBV19	NA	TRBJ1-5	TGTGCCAGTAGTATCGCCCGGGGTGGCAATCAGCCCCAGCATTTT	CASSIARGGNQPQHF
TRBD1	TRBV10-1	NA	TRBJ2-2	TGCGCCAGCAGTTGGGGGACAGGCGCGAACACCGGGGAGCTGTTTTTT	CASSWGTGANTGELFF
TRBD2	TRBV5-4	NA	TRBJ2-5	TGTGCCAGCAGCTCCACGGGGGGAGAAGAGACCCAGTACTTC	CASSSTGGEETQYF